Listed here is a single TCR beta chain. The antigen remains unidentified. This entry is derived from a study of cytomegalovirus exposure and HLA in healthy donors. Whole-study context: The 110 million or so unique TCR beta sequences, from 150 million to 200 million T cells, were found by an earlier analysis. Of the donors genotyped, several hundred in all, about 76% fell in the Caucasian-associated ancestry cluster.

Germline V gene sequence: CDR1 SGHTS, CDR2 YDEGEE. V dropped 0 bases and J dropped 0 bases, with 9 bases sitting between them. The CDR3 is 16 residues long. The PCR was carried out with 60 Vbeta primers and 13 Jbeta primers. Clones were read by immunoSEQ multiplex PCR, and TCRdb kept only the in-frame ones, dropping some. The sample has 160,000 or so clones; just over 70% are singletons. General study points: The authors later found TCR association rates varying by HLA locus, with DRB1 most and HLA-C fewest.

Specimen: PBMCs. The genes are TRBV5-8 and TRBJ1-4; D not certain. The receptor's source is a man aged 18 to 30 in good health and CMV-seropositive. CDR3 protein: CASSLAGLATNEKLFF. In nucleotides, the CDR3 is TGTGCCAGCAGCTTGGCCGGGTTAGCAACTAATGAAAAACTGTTTTTT.